This TCR beta chain was sequenced in a study of vaccination and CD4 T cells after COVID-19. The wider study: At a median roughly 100 days (range 35 to 161) after diagnosis, post-COVID samples were drawn. Either a CEFX pool, an HIV-1 Nef pool, or no peptide was added to control cultures.

Sequencing of cultured CD4+ T cell DNA used the Oncomine TCR Beta short-read assay. Genomic DNA was taken out of cultured CD4+ T cells by extraction. From the PCR reads, TCRdb called clonotypes with MiXCR, one entry per CDR3 protein. The sample records approximately 13,000 distinct CDR3 sequences, roughly three quarters being singletons. Germline CDR1 reads KGHDR; CDR2 reads SFDVKD. This CDR3 has 16 residues. V lost 3 bases and J 0 bases, leaving 11 bases between the germline ends. Treatment in this sample: approximately 10-day PBMC culture with coronavirus spike peptide pools or control peptides (ViraFEST assay). With regard to this clonotype: Antigen: not known.

The source of this sequence is a human donor who had recovered from COVID-19. The sequencing sample was made of CD4+ T cells from blood, cultured in vitro. The V gene is TRBV24-1, the J gene TRBJ1-5; perhaps TRBD1 as D (5 bases). Written as DNA, the CDR3 is TGTGCCACCAGTGATCGAGGGGCGGTTAGCAATCAGCCCCAGCATTTT. It specifies CATSDRGAVSNQPQHF.